This TCR beta chain was identified in a study of T cells in Graves' hyperthyroidism and ophthalmopathy. This clonotype was counted many times. What it binds is unknown. TCR beta CDR3 regions were amplified from RNA. The HTBI primer set was used in a first-round RT-PCR of the TCR CDR3. MiXCR, run by TCRdb on the multiplex PCR reads, gives a single entry per CDR3 protein. The table has nearly 600,000 distinct CDR3 sequences, 13% to 15% seen once; the top ten hold roughly 7.1%. General study results and limits: Separating ophthalmopathy from stable hyperthyroidism was achieved by a 13 V-J model.

Germline V gene lookup returns CDR1 SNHLY and CDR2 FYNNEI. Trimming left V 6 bases short and J 6 bases short, with 14 bases between. The CDR3 has 14 amino acids. V and J are TRBV2 and TRBJ1-4; possibly TRBD1 for D (5 bases). This TCR came from a woman aged 18-29 years with Graves' ophthalmopathy. Sequenced sample: blood. The CDR3 region is CASRDDSTHEKLFF. The CDR3 region has the DNA TGTGCCAGCAGGGATGACAGTACTCATGAAAAACTGTTTTTT.